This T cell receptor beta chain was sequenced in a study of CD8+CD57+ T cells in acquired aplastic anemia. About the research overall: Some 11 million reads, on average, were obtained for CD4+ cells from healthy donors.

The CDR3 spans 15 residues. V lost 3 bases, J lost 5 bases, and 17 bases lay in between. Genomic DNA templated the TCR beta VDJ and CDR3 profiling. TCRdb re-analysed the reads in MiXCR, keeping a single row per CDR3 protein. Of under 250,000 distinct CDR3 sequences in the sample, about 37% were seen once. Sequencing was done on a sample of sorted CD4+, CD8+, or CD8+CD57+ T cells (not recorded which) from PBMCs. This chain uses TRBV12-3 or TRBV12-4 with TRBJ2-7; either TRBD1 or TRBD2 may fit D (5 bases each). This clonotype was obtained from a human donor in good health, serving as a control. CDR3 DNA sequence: TGTGCCAGCAGTTTGAGTTACGGGGCATTTAACGAGCAGTACTTC. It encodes CASSLSYGAFNEQYF.